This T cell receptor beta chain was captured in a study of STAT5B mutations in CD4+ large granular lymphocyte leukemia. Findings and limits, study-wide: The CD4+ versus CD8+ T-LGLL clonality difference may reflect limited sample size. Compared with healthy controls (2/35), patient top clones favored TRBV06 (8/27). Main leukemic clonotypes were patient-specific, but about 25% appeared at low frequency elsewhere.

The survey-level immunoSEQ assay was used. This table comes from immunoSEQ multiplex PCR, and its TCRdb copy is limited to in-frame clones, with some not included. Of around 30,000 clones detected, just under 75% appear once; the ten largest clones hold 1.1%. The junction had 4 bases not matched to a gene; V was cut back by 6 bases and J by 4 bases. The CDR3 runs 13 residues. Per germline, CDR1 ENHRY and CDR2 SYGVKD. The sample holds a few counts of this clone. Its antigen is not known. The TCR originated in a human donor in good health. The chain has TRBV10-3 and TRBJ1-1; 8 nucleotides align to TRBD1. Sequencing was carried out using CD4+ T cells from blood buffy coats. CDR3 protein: CAISGQGITEAFF. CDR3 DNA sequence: TGTGCCATCAGCGGACAGGGTATCACTGAAGCTTTCTTT.